A single sample gave rise to the 16 T cell receptor beta chains below, sequenced in a study of blood T cell repertoires in COVID-19. Sequencing used immunoSEQ multiplex PCR; TCRdb keeps in-frame clones, though not all of them. The sample lists approximately 250,000 clones; roughly 85% were seen once. Sequences were obtained from peripheral blood. The receptors shown here come from a man aged 50-59 years with COVID-19, enrolled during active disease.

The V gene is TRBV4-2, the J gene TRBJ1-6; TRBD1 matches 7 bases. The J segment lost 7 bases and the V segment lost 0 bases, leaving 3 bases of the junction unmatched. The CDR3 covers 15 residues. Germline CDR1 and CDR2: LGHNA and YNFKEQ. The CDR3 protein is CASSQDLTGNSPLHF. CDR3 nucleotide sequence: TGTGCCAGCAGCCAAGATTTGACAGGGAATTCACCCCTCCACTTT.

The count of this clone is one. The V call is TRBV18, the J call TRBJ2-7; 8 nucleotides align to TRBD2. V shed 2 bases and J 0 bases; nucleotides not matched to a gene: 0. The CDR3 contains 14 residues. The V gene's germline CDR1 is KGHSH and CDR2 LQKENI. The CDR3 reads CASSPGLASYEQYF. CDR3 bases: TGTGCCAGCTCACCAGGACTAGCCTCCTACGAGCAGTACTTC.

The chain links TRBV7-3 to TRBJ2-2, with 8 bases matching TRBD2. The CDR3 contains 16 residues. Germline loops: CDR1 SGHTA, CDR2 FQGTGA. V shed 5 bases, J shed 0 bases, and the junction held 5 bases outside the gene matches. In DNA form, the CDR3 reads TGTGCCAGCAGCGAAAGCGGGGGCTCGAACACCGGGGAGCTGTTTTTT. It specifies CASSESGGSNTGELFF.

J is TRBJ2-2 and V is TRBV6-5, with 9 bases fitting TRBD1. Trimming removed 8 bases from V and 4 bases from J; junction bases left unmatched: 5. CDR1 is MNHEY and CDR2 is SVGAGI in the germline V gene. This CDR3 has 14 residues. This chain's CDR3 is CASVRDRATGELFF. CDR3 nucleotides: TGTGCCAGCGTCCGGGACAGGGCCACCGGGGAGCTGTTTTTT.

To note about this clone: This sample includes further DNA sequences coding for the same CDR3. V and J are TRBV5-1 and TRBJ2-2, with 7 nucleotides matching TRBD1. The CDR3 is 15 residues long. CDR1 is SGHRS, CDR2 YFSETQ, per germline. Trimming at V came to 4 bases and at J to 0 bases, leaving 3 bases not matched to a gene. The CDR3 bases are TGCGCCAGCAGCCTAGGGACAGCGAACACCGGGGAGCTGTTTTTT. Encoded protein: CASSLGTANTGELFF.

This chain uses TRBV3-1 (or the pseudogene TRBV3-2) with TRBJ2-2; 14 bases align to TRBD2. Germline V gene sequence: CDR1 LGHDT, CDR2 YNNKEL (reference sequence). Trimming at V came to 4 bases and at J to 0 bases, leaving 19 bases not matched to a gene. The length of the CDR3 is 23 residues. CDR3 loop: CASSRPGTGAGTSGGTNTGELFF. CDR3 nucleotide sequence: TGTGCCAGCAGCCGCCCTGGGACAGGGGCCGGGACTAGCGGGGGAACGAACACCGGGGAGCTGTTTTTT.

Concerning this clone: Other DNA sequences from this sample encode an identical CDR3 as well. The rearrangement links TRBV11-3 to TRBJ2-2; TRBD2 is a possible D gene (6 bases). The length of the CDR3 is 15 residues. V lost 0 bases and J lost 3, with 8 bases in between. Germline V gene data show CDR1 as SGHNT and CDR2 as YENEEA. The CDR3 DNA reads TGTGCCAGCAGCTTAGAGCGGGGCTACACCGGGGAGCTGTTTTTT. This encodes CASSLERGYTGELFF.

V usage is TRBV30 and J usage is TRBJ2-7; 7 nucleotides line up with TRBD1. The V segment lost 8 bases and the J segment 4 bases; nucleotides outside the gene matches: 5. CDR3 length: 11 residues. Germline CDR1 reads GTSNPN; CDR2 reads SVGIG (reference sequence). The DNA for the CDR3 is TGTGCCCTGGTCAGGGGGTACGAGCAGTACTTC. Translation: CALVRGYEQYF.

J is TRBJ2-7 and V is TRBV4-2, with 11 bases fitting TRBD1. From germline, CDR1 is LGHNA and CDR2 YNFKEQ. The CDR3 runs to 15 residues. V dropped 1 base and J dropped 5; count of bases not matched to a gene: 4. CDR3 amino acids: CASSQGDRGFDEQYF. The CDR3, as DNA: TGTGCCAGCAGCCAAGGGGACAGGGGGTTCGACGAGCAGTACTTC.

This clone was recorded only once. This chain links TRBV2 with TRBJ2-5, with D hard to call. Trimming pared 2 bases from V and 3 bases from J, leaving 4 bases between. From germline, CDR1 is SNHLY and CDR2 FYNNEI. The length of the CDR3 is 12 residues. The CDR3: CASSEQEETQYF. The CDR3 DNA sequence: TGTGCCAGCAGTGAACAGGAAGAGACCCAGTACTTC.

The V and J genes are TRBV18 and TRBJ1-6, with D uncertain. Trimming pared 6 bases from V and 0 bases from J, leaving 9 bases between. Germline CDR1 and CDR2: KGHSH and LQKENI. There are 15 residues in the CDR3. CDR3 loop: CASSYGISYNSPLHF. CDR3 nucleotide sequence: TGTGCCAGCTCTTACGGTATCTCCTATAATTCACCCCTCCACTTT.

Only one count was recorded for this clone. V and J are TRBV3-1 (or the pseudogene TRBV3-2) and TRBJ1-6, with no clear D. V lost 0 bases to trimming and J lost 6 bases, with 6 bases between them. The CDR3 has 14 residues. Germline values: CDR1 LGHDT, CDR2 YNNKEL (reference sequence). The CDR3 spells CASSQDWSNSPLHF. The DNA for the CDR3 is TGTGCCAGCAGCCAAGATTGGAGTAATTCACCCCTCCACTTT.

The CDR3 sequence: CASSQDGTYEQYF. The CDR3 region has the DNA TGTGCCAGCAGCCAAGACGGGACCTACGAGCAGTACTTC. The V gene is TRBV4-2, the J gene TRBJ2-7; a weak D match, TRBD2 (5 bases). CDR1 and CDR2 (germline): LGHNA, YNFKEQ. V gave up 0 bases and J gave up 2 bases, with 5 bases separating them. The CDR3 runs to 13 residues.

Note on this clone: In the same sample, other DNA sequences code for this CDR3. The rearrangement uses TRBV6-5 and TRBJ1-5; no definite D call. Germline V gene data show CDR1 as MNHEY and CDR2 as SVGAGI. The CDR3 length is 14 residues. With 6 bases removed from V and 2 bases from J, the gap between germline ends came to 11 bases. The CDR3 nucleotides read TGTGCCAGCAGAAGAGGGCAGGGCAATCAGCCCCAGCATTTT. This sequence encodes CASRRGQGNQPQHF.

The chain carries TRBV7-3 and TRBJ2-3; 9 bases are shared with TRBD2. The V segment lost 1 base and the J segment 3 bases; nucleotides outside the gene matches: 2. The length of the CDR3 is 15 residues. The germline V gene has CDR1 SGHTA and CDR2 FQGTGA. The CDR3 loop reads CASSLNSGGTDTQYF. CDR3 sequence (DNA): TGTGCCAGCAGCTTAAATAGCGGGGGAACAGATACGCAGTATTTT. The full variable domain, with the rest looked up from reference TRBV7-3 and TRBJ2-3, is GAGVSQTPSNKVTEKGKYVELRCDPISGHTALYWYRQSLGQGPEFLIYFQGTGAADDSGLPNDRFFAVRPEGSVSTLKIQRTERGDSAVYLCASSLNSGGTDTQYFGPGTRLTVL.

V usage is TRBV12-3 or TRBV12-4 and J usage is TRBJ1-2, with a possible D match to TRBD1 (6 bases). The CDR3 runs to 12 residues. The ends were cut back, 3 bases at V and 8 bases at J, with 10 bases in the middle. CDR3 in DNA: TGTGCCAGCAGTTTTCCAGGGGTGGGCTACACCTTC. Translated: CASSFPGVGYTF.